This entry lists 19 T cell receptor beta chains sequenced from one sample in a study of a mutant IDH1 vaccine in newly diagnosed glioma. The data were produced by immunoSEQ multiplex PCR, yet TCRdb's version contains in-frame clones alone and is incomplete. The data contain tens of thousands of clones, approximately 87% of them seen just once; the ten biggest clones take up over 1.5%. Time point defined: week 35, safety follow-up. Mutant IDH1 20-mer peptide, at 300 ug, made up each vaccine dose, with topical imiquimod. The antigens these receptors bind are not known. Sequenced here: PBMCs, sampled from a glioma patient whose treatment included an IDH1 peptide vaccine. All receptors derive from a middle-aged man with glioma.

This chain joins TRBV4-1 and TRBJ2-5, with 7 bases that match TRBD2. The CDR3 spans 17 residues. The V gene's germline CDR1 is MGHRA and CDR2 YSYEKL. V was clipped by 0 bases and J by 2 bases; unmatched bases: 9. This CDR3 is CASSQDRRGRAQETQYF. The CDR3 DNA follows: TGCGCCAGCAGCCAAGATCGTCGCGGGAGAGCACAAGAGACCCAGTACTTC.

The chain joins TRBV16 to TRBJ2-7; 7 bases are shared with TRBD1. J was trimmed by 2 bases and V by 8 bases; bases with no gene match: 6. This CDR3 has 13 amino acids. Germline CDR1 and CDR2: KGHSY and FQNENV. The CDR3 reads CASGSQGAYEQYF. The CDR3 nucleotides read TGTGCCAGCGGGTCGCAGGGGGCCTACGAGCAGTACTTC.

The rearrangement links TRBV9 to TRBJ2-2; D is unclear. The CDR3 consists of 13 residues. CDR1 is SGDLS, CDR2 YYNGEE, per germline. Trimming left V 7 bases short and J 6 bases short, with 13 bases between. In DNA, the CDR3 is TGTGCCAGCCGCCCGGCTGTTGCCGGGGAGCTGTTTTTT. Translating gives CASRPAVAGELFF.

This clone was recorded once. The CDR3 region is CASSDSCNIAGDHHEQYF. In DNA form, the CDR3 reads TGTGCCAGCAGTGACTCCTGTAATATAGCGGGAGATCACCACGAGCAGTACTTC. This chain uses TRBV6-4 with TRBJ2-7, with 9 bases matching TRBD2. The junction had 14 bases not matched to a gene; V was cut back by 0 bases and J by 5 bases. The germline V gene has CDR1 MRHNA and CDR2 SNTAGT. This CDR3 contains 18 residues.

CDR3 bases: TGTGCCAGCAGTGACAGGGGCTACGAGCAGTACTTC. It codes for CASSDRGYEQYF. This chain joins TRBV6-6 and TRBJ2-7, with TRBD1 matching 8 bases. The CDR3 is made up of 12 amino acids. J was trimmed by 3 bases and V by 5 bases; bases with no gene match: 0. Germline V lookup: CDR1 MNHNY, CDR2 SVGAGI (reference sequence).

The rearrangement joins TRBV14 to TRBJ1-3; tentatively, D is TRBD1 (5 bases). The CDR3 is 14 residues long. V was clipped by 1 base and J by 8 bases, with 12 bases between them. Germline CDR1 SGHDN, CDR2 FVKESK. This CDR3 reads CASSQVDSRYTIYF. CDR3 nucleotides: TGTGCCAGCAGCCAAGTCGACAGCCGCTACACCATATATTTT.

This clone was recorded only once. The rearrangement joins TRBV18 to TRBJ2-3; D is undetermined. CDR3 length: 16 amino acids. Per germline, CDR1 KGHSH and CDR2 LQKENI. V was clipped by 6 bases and J by 1 base, with 17 bases between them. This CDR3 is CASSTPPVGGTDTQYF. The CDR3 DNA reads TGTGCCAGCTCTACACCACCGGTAGGAGGCACAGATACGCAGTATTTT. Variable domain in full (rest from reference TRBV18 and TRBJ2-3): NAGVMQNPRHLVRRRGQEARLRCSPMKGHSHVYWYRQLPEEGLKFMVYLQKENIIDESGMPKERFSAEFPKEGPSILRIQQVVRGDSAAYFCASSTPPVGGTDTQYFGPGTRLTVL.

By share, this clone counts as medium-sized (0.01 to 0.1%). This sequence joins TRBV7-9 and TRBJ1-1, with 8 bases matching TRBD1. This CDR3 comprises 14 residues. Germline CDR1 and CDR2: SEHNR and FQNEAQ (reference sequence). V lost 5 bases to trimming and J lost 1 base; unmatched junction nucleotides: 3. As DNA, the CDR3 is TGTGCCAGCAGCCCCGGACAGGGGAACACTGAAGCTTTCTTT. Translated, it gives CASSPGQGNTEAFF.

The gene calls are TRBV5-1 and TRBJ2-5; 9 bases line up with TRBD2. Germline V gene lookup returns CDR1 SGHRS and CDR2 YFSETQ. After removal of 2 bases from V and 1 base from J, the junction contained 15 bases not matched to a gene. There are 19 residues in the CDR3. This CDR3 reads CASSFPRAGGPLRQETQYF. The DNA of the CDR3 is TGCGCCAGCAGCTTTCCGCGAGCGGGAGGCCCATTACGCCAAGAGACCCAGTACTTC.

V gene TRBV11-2 combines with J gene TRBJ1-1; TRBD1 matches 7 bases. The germline CDR1 and CDR2 sequences are SGHAT and FQNNGV. Germline trimming cut 6 bases from V and 3 bases from J; bases unmatched to any gene: 4. The CDR3 has 13 residues. The CDR3 DNA reads TGTGCCAGCAGGCAGGGGGGGGACACTGAAGCTTTCTTT. This sequence encodes CASRQGGDTEAFF.

This clone occurred once. As DNA, the CDR3 is TGTGCCAGCAGCTTAACCGGGACAGCGGAGACCCAGTACTTC. Protein: CASSLTGTAETQYF. This chain joins TRBV9 and TRBJ2-5; 7 bases align to TRBD1. The CDR3 is 14 residues long. V dropped 4 bases and J dropped 5; count of bases not matched to a gene: 8. Per germline, CDR1 SGDLS and CDR2 YYNGEE.

V usage is TRBV18 and J usage is TRBJ2-5, with D perhaps TRBD1 (6 bases). Germline V gene lookup returns CDR1 KGHSH and CDR2 LQKENI. CDR3 length equals 15 residues. V was clipped by 1 base and J by 5 bases, with 14 bases between them. CDR3 amino acids: CASSPRDKGVETQYF. CDR3 in DNA: TGTGCCAGCTCACCACGGGACAAAGGTGTGGAGACCCAGTACTTC. The whole variable domain, remainder taken from reference TRBV18 and TRBJ2-5, is NAGVMQNPRHLVRRRGQEARLRCSPMKGHSHVYWYRQLPEEGLKFMVYLQKENIIDESGMPKERFSAEFPKEGPSILRIQQVVRGDSAAYFCASSPRDKGVETQYFGPGTRLLVL.

The rearrangement links TRBV6-5 to TRBJ1-2; 7 bases fit TRBD1. With 4 bases clipped from V and 4 bases from J, the junction kept 6 bases outside the gene matches. The CDR3 extends over 14 amino acids. Germline V gene sequence: CDR1 MNHEY, CDR2 SVGAGI. The CDR3 DNA reads as TGTGCCAGCAGTTTACAGGGGCCGCTCTATGGCTACACCTTC. Protein product: CASSLQGPLYGYTF.

The rearrangement uses TRBV5-5 and TRBJ1-1; unclear D gene. CDR1 is SGHKS and CDR2 is YYEKEE in the germline V gene (reference sequence). Trimming removed 0 bases at V and 0 bases at J, with 9 bases between. The CDR3 loop spans 15 amino acids. CDR3 DNA sequence: TGTGCCAGCAGCTTGGTTGTTGGTTTGAACACTGAAGCTTTCTTT. Encoded protein: CASSLVVGLNTEAFF.

The rearrangement links TRBV5-5 to TRBJ2-5; the match to TRBD2 covers 7 bases. Germline V lookup: CDR1 SGHKS, CDR2 YYEKEE (reference sequence). J gave up 2 bases and V 1 base, and 5 bases lay outside the gene matches. CDR3 length: 15 amino acids. The CDR3 protein is CASSLFSGKQETQYF. The CDR3 DNA reads as TGTGCCAGCAGCTTGTTCAGCGGGAAGCAAGAGACCCAGTACTTC.

The chain recombines TRBV6-5 with TRBJ2-5; TRBD1 aligns across 11 bases. The CDR3 contains 15 residues. Losses at the gene ends were 2 bases for V and 2 bases for J; bases not matched to a gene: 1. Germline lookup yields CDR1 MNHEY and CDR2 SVGAGI. The CDR3 nucleotides read TGTGCCAGCAGTTACCGGGACAGGGGGCAAGAGACCCAGTACTTC. It translates to CASSYRDRGQETQYF.

This clone was recorded only once. The rearrangement uses TRBV7-2 and TRBJ2-7; possibly TRBD1 for D (6 bases). This CDR3 has 16 amino acids. Germline CDR1 is SGHTA and CDR2 is FQGNSA. V gave up 1 base and J gave up 3 bases, with 16 bases separating them. The CDR3 reads CASSLVSGDPRYEQYF. The CDR3, as DNA: TGTGCCAGCAGCTTAGTGTCAGGGGACCCTCGCTACGAGCAGTACTTC.

The chain recombines TRBV11-3 with TRBJ2-2; 7 nucleotides match TRBD1. This CDR3 is built from 14 residues. The germline V gene has CDR1 SGHNT and CDR2 YENEEA. The trim removed 4 bases at V and 8 bases at J, leaving 7 bases unmatched. CDR3 sequence reads: CASSSRQGAGELFF. The CDR3 region has the DNA TGTGCCAGCAGCTCGAGACAGGGCGCAGGGGAGCTGTTTTTT.

This clone was detected only once. The chain uses TRBV11-2 and TRBJ2-6, with unresolved D. The CDR3 runs 15 residues. The ends were cut back, 5 bases at V and 0 bases at J, with 8 bases in the middle. Germline values: CDR1 SGHAT, CDR2 FQNNGV. The CDR3 nucleotides are TGTGCCAGCAGCAAAGACAACTCTGGGGCCAACGTCCTGACTTTC. The encoded protein is CASSKDNSGANVLTF.